The 10 T cell receptor beta chains below all came from one sample that was sequenced in a study of Ad26.COV2.S vaccination and SARS-CoV-2 variants. As to treatment: around 19 received Ad26.COV2.S at low or high dose, single or two shots; about five received placebo; per-sample allocation not given. Sampling was performed 63 days after the first vaccine or placebo injection. The data were produced by immunoSEQ multiplex PCR, yet TCRdb's version contains in-frame clones alone and is incomplete. The sample records about 680,000 clones, roughly 90% being singletons. Sequences were derived from peripheral blood, sampled in a trial of Ad26.COV2.S vaccine versus placebo. These receptor sequences come from a person between 18 and 59 years old who received the Ad26.COV2.S COVID-19 vaccine or a placebo.

In its sample, this clone was seen a few times. Other DNA sequences in this specimen translate into the identical CDR3. The chain links TRBV12-3 or TRBV12-4 to TRBJ1-2, with 7 positions matching TRBD1. After removal of 5 bases from V and 2 bases from J, the junction contained 2 bases not matched to a gene. The CDR3 covers 13 residues. CDR3 DNA sequence: TGTGCCAGCAGTCCGGGACAGAACTATGGCTACACCTTC. It is translated as CASSPGQNYGYTF.

This clone appeared a few times. For the CDR3, the DNA is TGTGCCAGTAAGGGCGAGGCGAACACCGGGGAGCTGTTTTTT. This encodes CASKGEANTGELFF. This sequence joins TRBV19 and TRBJ2-2; no firm D call. The CDR3 spans 14 residues. Trimming shortened V by 7 bases and J by 0 bases, and 9 bases separated the two germline ends. Germline V CDR1 and CDR2: LNHDA, SQIVND (reference sequence). The variable domain in full, with the rest retrieved from reference TRBV19 and TRBJ2-2, is DGGITQSPKYLFRKEGQNVTLSCEQNLNHDAMYWYRQDPGQGLRLIYYSQIVNDFQKGDIAEGYSVSREKKESFPLTVTSAQKNPTAFYLCASKGEANTGELFFGEGSRLTVL.

The rearrangement uses TRBV19 and TRBJ1-4; D not resolved. Germline CDR1 and CDR2: LNHDA and SQIVND (reference sequence). The CDR3 consists of 13 residues. V lost 5 bases and J 8 bases, leaving 12 bases between the germline ends. The CDR3 DNA is TGTGCCAGTAGTCCCCCCGAGACGGAAAAACTGTTTTTT. It encodes CASSPPETEKLFF.

V gene TRBV15 combines with J gene TRBJ1-1, with D maybe TRBD1 (6 bases). Germline-derived CDR1 and CDR2 are LNHNV and YYDKDF (reference sequence). With 0 bases removed from V and 6 bases from J, the gap between germline ends came to 11 bases. The CDR3 is made up of 14 amino acids. The CDR3, as DNA: TGTGCCACCAGCAGAGATCCTAGGGGGGCTGAAGCTTTCTTT. Amino acids: CATSRDPRGAEAFF.

This chain connects TRBV5-1 to TRBJ2-1; 9 bases align to TRBD2. Per germline, CDR1 SGHRS and CDR2 YFSETQ. Trimming cost V 0 bases and J 9 bases; bases outside gene matches: 13. The CDR3 spans 17 residues. In DNA, the CDR3 is TGCGCCAGCAGCTTGGAAGGACTAGGCGGGGGGGCTAGTGAGCAGTTCTTC. It specifies CASSLEGLGGGASEQFF.

The chain carries TRBV19 and TRBJ2-1; D not certain. Per the germline V gene, CDR1 is LNHDA and CDR2 is SQIVND (reference sequence). V was shortened by 2 bases and J by 6 bases, with 5 bases between the two germline ends. The CDR3 length is 12 residues. CDR3 sequence: CASSITLNEQFF. CDR3 sequence (DNA): TGTGCCAGTAGTATAACCCTCAATGAGCAGTTCTTC.

The gene calls are TRBV12-3 or TRBV12-4 and TRBJ2-5; D ambiguous. The CDR3 covers 12 residues. V was pared by 5 bases and J by 4 bases, with 8 bases between. The CDR3 bases are TGTGCCAGCAGTATCCTAAGAGAGACCCAGTACTTC. Encoded protein: CASSILRETQYF.

The chain links TRBV11-2 to TRBJ2-5, with 11 nucleotides matching TRBD1. This CDR3 contains 15 residues. The germline gives CDR1 SGHAT, CDR2 FQNNGV. Trimming cost V 1 base and J 3 bases; bases outside gene matches: 1. The CDR3 nucleotides are TGTGCCAGCAGCTTAGGGGGACAGGGGGAAGAGACCCAGTACTTC. Amino acid sequence: CASSLGGQGEETQYF.

This clone was seen only once. The chain employs TRBV6-5 and TRBJ1-6; D is uncertain. Germline V gene sequence: CDR1 MNHEY, CDR2 SVGAGI. V was cut by 4 bases and J by 7 bases, with 11 bases left in between. This CDR3 is built from 14 residues. The CDR3 reads CASSFGQTNSPLHF. The CDR3 bases are TGTGCCAGCAGTTTTGGTCAGACCAATTCACCCCTCCACTTT.

The chain joins TRBV6-5 to TRBJ2-7; 8 bases fit TRBD1. The CDR3 length is 13 residues. The germline V gene encodes CDR1 MNHEY and CDR2 SVGAGI. Trimming removed 6 bases from V and 3 bases from J; junction bases left unmatched: 4. The chain's CDR3 is CASRGQVRYEQYF. CDR3 DNA sequence: TGTGCCAGCAGGGGACAGGTTCGCTACGAGCAGTACTTC.